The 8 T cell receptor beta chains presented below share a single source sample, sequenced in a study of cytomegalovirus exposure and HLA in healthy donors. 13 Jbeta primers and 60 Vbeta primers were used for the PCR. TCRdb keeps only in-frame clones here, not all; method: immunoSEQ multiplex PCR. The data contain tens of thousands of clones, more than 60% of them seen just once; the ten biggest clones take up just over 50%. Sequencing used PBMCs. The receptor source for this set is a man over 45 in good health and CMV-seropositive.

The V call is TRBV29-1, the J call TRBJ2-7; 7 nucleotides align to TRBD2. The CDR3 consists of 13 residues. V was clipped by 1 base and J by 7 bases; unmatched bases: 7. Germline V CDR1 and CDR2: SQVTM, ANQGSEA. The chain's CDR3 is CSVEGAGAVEQYF. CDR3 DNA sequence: TGCAGCGTTGAAGGCGCGGGAGCGGTTGAGCAGTACTTC.

CDR3 nucleotide sequence: TGTGCCAGTAGTATACGACTCTATTACCACGAGCAGTACTTC. Amino acids: CASSIRLYYHEQYF. This chain links TRBV19 with TRBJ2-7; D remains ambiguous. The CDR3 loop spans 14 amino acids. The germline gives CDR1 LNHDA, CDR2 SQIVND (reference sequence). The V gene lost 2 bases and the J gene lost 5 bases, with 13 bases spanning the gap.

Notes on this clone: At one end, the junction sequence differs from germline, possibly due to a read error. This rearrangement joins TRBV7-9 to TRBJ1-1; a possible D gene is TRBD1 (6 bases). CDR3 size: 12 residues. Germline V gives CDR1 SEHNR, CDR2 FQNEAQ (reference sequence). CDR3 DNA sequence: TGTTCCAGCAGCTTTGACAGGCCCGGGTCTTTCTTT. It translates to CSSSFDRPGSFF.

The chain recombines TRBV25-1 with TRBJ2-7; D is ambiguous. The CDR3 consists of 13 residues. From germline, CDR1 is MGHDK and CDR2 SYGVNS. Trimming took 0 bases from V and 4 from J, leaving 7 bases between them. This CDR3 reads CASSEYLAYEQYF. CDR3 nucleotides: TGTGCCAGCAGTGAATATTTAGCTTACGAGCAGTACTTC.

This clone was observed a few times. The CDR3 reads CASRFTGTGELFF. Here the CDR3 DNA reads TGTGCCAGCAGGTTCACAGGGACCGGGGAGCTGTTTTTT. V usage is TRBV7-2 and J usage is TRBJ2-2, with D possibly TRBD1 on 6 matching bases. Trimming took 6 bases from V and 5 from J, leaving 10 bases between them. The CDR3 spans 13 residues. Germline V lookup: CDR1 SGHTA, CDR2 FQGNSA.

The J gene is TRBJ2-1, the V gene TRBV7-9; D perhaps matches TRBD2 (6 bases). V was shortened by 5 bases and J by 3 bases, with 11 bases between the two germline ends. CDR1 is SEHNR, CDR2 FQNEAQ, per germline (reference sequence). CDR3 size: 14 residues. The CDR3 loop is CASSLAEGYNEQFF. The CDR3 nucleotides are TGTGCCAGCAGCCTGGCGGAGGGCTACAATGAGCAGTTCTTC.

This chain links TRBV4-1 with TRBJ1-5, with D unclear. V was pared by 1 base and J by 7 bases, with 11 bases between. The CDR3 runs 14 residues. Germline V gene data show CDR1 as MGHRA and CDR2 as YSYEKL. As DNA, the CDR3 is TGCGCCAGCAGCCAAGGTGGGCCCCTACAGCCCCAGCATTTT. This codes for CASSQGGPLQPQHF.

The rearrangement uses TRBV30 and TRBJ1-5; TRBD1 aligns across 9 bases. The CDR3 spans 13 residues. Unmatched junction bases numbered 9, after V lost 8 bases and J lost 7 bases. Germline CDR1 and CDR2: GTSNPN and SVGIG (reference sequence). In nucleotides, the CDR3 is TGTGCCGGGGGACAGGGAGGATACCAGCCCCAGCATTTT. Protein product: CAGGQGGYQPQHF.